This is a list of T cell receptor beta chains from one sample in a study of OX40 agonist ivuxolimab in advanced cancers. Repertoires were generated with immunoSEQ multiplex PCR, while TCRdb's copy carries only in-frame clones and drops some. The sample comprises about 70,000 clones, just over 85% of which are singletons, and 2% to 2.5% rests with the top ten. Material: CD4+ or CD8+ T cells sorted from blood, obtained in a trial of the OX40 agonist ivuxolimab. The receptors here all came from an adult with an advanced solid tumor such as melanoma, head and neck, liver or kidney cancer. The CDR3 runs from the conserved cysteine through the conserved F or W. A D gene is named only where the DNA matches it firmly. A clone size is listed for some rows: how often the clone was seen (once, few, many), or a class if it is expanded.

>TRBV5-4|TRBD2|TRBJ2-4|-
CASSPGGENIQYF
TGTGCCAGCAGCCCCGGGGGGGAAAACATTCAGTACTTC
>TRBV18|-|TRBJ2-6|-
CASSPAGYSGANVLTF
TGTGCCAGCTCACCGGCGGGATACTCTGGGGCCAACGTCCTGACTTTC
>TRBV7-6|TRBD2|TRBJ2-1|once
CASGLAGEQFF
TGTGCCAGCGGGTTAGCGGGGGAGCAGTTCTTC
>TRBV11-2|TRBD1|TRBJ2-7|-
CASSLTTGVTYEQYF
TGTGCCAGCAGCTTAACAACAGGGGTTACCTACGAGCAGTACTTC
>TRBV6-5|-|TRBJ2-5|once
CASSYPGLQGTQYF
TGTGCCAGCAGTTACCCCGGGCTTCAAGGGACCCAGTACTTC
>TRBV2|-|TRBJ1-4|-
CASSERGHRRTNEKLFF
TGTGCCAGCAGTGAGAGAGGTCATCGGCGGACTAATGAAAAACTGTTTTTT
>TRBV5-4|TRBD1|TRBJ1-1|-
CASSPGQDPTEAFF
TGTGCCAGCAGCCCCGGACAGGACCCCACTGAAGCTTTCTTT
>TRBV25-1|-|TRBJ2-7|-
CASSDQGRYEQYF
TGTGCCAGCAGTGACCAGGGGCGCTACGAGCAGTACTTC
>TRBV5-4|-|TRBJ2-5|-
CASSRDIQKTQYF
TGTGCCAGCAGCCGGGACATTCAAAAGACCCAGTACTTC
>TRBV28|-|TRBJ1-4|once
CASSSQYNEKLFF
TGTGCCAGCAGTTCACAATACAATGAAAAACTGTTTTTT
>TRBV7-2|TRBD2|TRBJ2-3|-
CASSQEGLAASTDTQYF
TGTGCCAGCAGCCAAGAGGGACTAGCGGCGAGCACAGATACGCAGTATTTT
>TRBV4-1|TRBD2|TRBJ2-3|-
CASSHHSGAGGRTDTQYF
TGCGCCAGCAGCCACCACTCGGGGGCGGGGGGCCGCACAGATACGCAGTATTTT
>TRBV28|TRBD2|TRBJ2-5|-
CASSPIAGGQEAQYF
TGTGCCAGCAGTCCAATAGCGGGAGGGCAAGAGGCCCAGTACTTC
>TRBV28|-|TRBJ2-7|-
CASSFVLAGNEQYF
TGTGCCAGCAGTTTCGTACTAGCTGGGAACGAGCAGTACTTC
>TRBV15|-|TRBJ2-5|-
CATSPGLLPQETQYF
TGTGCCACCAGTCCGGGCCTCCTGCCACAAGAGACCCAGTACTTC
>TRBV28|-|TRBJ1-1|-
CASSRQVNTEAFF
TGTGCCAGCAGTAGACAGGTGAACACTGAAGCTTTCTTT
>TRBV29-1|TRBD1|TRBJ2-3|-
CSVEDRKGRGPDTQYF
TGCAGCGTTGAAGATCGGAAGGGAAGGGGGCCAGATACGCAGTATTTT
>TRBV6-1|-|TRBJ2-7|once
CASSDYEQYF
TGTGCCAGCAGTGACTACGAGCAGTACTTC
>TRBV5-8|-|TRBJ2-3|-
CASSLEGEADTQYF
TGTGCCAGCAGCTTGGAAGGGGAGGCGGATACGCAGTATTTT
>TRBV6-6|TRBD2|TRBJ2-7|-
CASSPTTGLVVYEQYF
TGTGCCAGCAGTCCTACGACGGGACTAGTTGTCTACGAGCAGTACTTC
>TRBV15|-|TRBJ1-3|-
CATSIGTSGNTIYF
TGTGCCACCAGCATAGGGACCTCTGGAAACACCATATATTTT
>TRBV30|-|TRBJ1-2|-
CAWITQVDGYTF
TGTGCCTGGATAACGCAGGTGGACGGCTACACCTTC
>TRBV5-1|TRBD1|TRBJ2-7|-
CASSLTGDSYEQYF
TGCGCCAGCAGCTTGACAGGGGACTCCTACGAGCAGTACTTC
>TRBV6-5|-|TRBJ2-4|-
CASTSPLAKNIQYF
TGTGCCAGCACCTCACCTCTAGCCAAAAACATTCAGTACTTC
>TRBV19|TRBD1|TRBJ1-1|-
CASIDRGHTEAFF
TGTGCCAGTATCGACAGGGGGCACACTGAAGCTTTCTTT
>TRBV7-3|TRBD2|TRBJ2-1|once
CASGLAGALNEQFF
TGTGCCAGCGGCTTAGCGGGGGCTCTCAATGAGCAGTTCTTC
>TRBV7-9|-|TRBJ1-1|-
CASSPQTEAFF
TGTGCCAGCAGCCCCCAGACTGAAGCTTTCTTT
>TRBV11-2|TRBD1|TRBJ2-7|-
CASSLDRVSYEQYF
TGTGCCAGCAGCTTGGACAGGGTGTCCTACGAGCAGTACTTC
>TRBV15|-|TRBJ1-3|once
CATSLRGGRKLSSGNTIYF
TGTGCCACCAGCCTAAGGGGGGGGCGAAAACTGAGCTCTGGAAACACCATATATTTT
>TRBV18|TRBD2|TRBJ2-7|-
CASSQFQGLKPSGRSPYEQYF
TGTGCCAGCTCACAATTTCAGGGGCTTAAACCTAGCGGGAGGTCCCCCTACGAGCAGTACTTC
>TRBV18|-|TRBJ2-3|-
CASSSTVADTQYF
TGTGCCAGCTCATCGACCGTCGCAGATACGCAGTATTTT
>TRBV2|-|TRBJ1-4|-
CASSENEEKLFF
TGTGCCAGCAGTGAAAACGAAGAAAAACTGTTTTTT
>TRBV28|TRBD1|TRBJ2-3|-
CASSLGDRADTQYF
TGTGCCAGCAGTTTAGGGGACAGGGCGGATACGCAGTATTTT
>TRBV19|-|TRBJ1-4|-
CASSGLGGSNEKLFF
TGTGCCAGTAGTGGCCTGGGAGGGTCTAATGAAAAACTGTTTTTT
>TRBV19|-|TRBJ1-1|-
CASRQHSYTEAFF
TGTGCCAGTAGGCAACACAGTTACACTGAAGCTTTCTTT
>TRBV7-3|-|TRBJ2-5|-
CASSPTHSQETQYF
TGTGCCAGCAGCCCCACCCACAGCCAAGAGACCCAGTACTTC
>TRBV7-9|-|TRBJ2-7|-
CASSSLGEQYF
TGTGCCAGCAGCTCATTGGGGGAGCAGTACTTC
>TRBV4-3|-|TRBJ1-4|-
CASSRDPSTNEKLFF
TGCGCCAGCAGCCGCGACCCCTCAACTAATGAAAAACTGTTTTTT
>TRBV18|-|TRBJ2-2|-
CASSPFRHPNTGELFF
TGTGCCAGCTCCCCATTTAGGCACCCGAACACCGGGGAGCTGTTTTTT
>TRBV4-3|-|TRBJ1-6|few
CASSQEGPPLHF
TGCGCCAGCAGCCAAGAGGGGCCACCCCTCCACTTT
>TRBV5-6|TRBD1|TRBJ1-2|-
CASSFRQGAPGYTF
TGTGCCAGCAGCTTCAGGCAGGGGGCGCCTGGCTACACCTTC
>TRBV4-1|TRBD2|TRBJ2-1|-
CASALSGRGDEQFF
TGCGCCAGCGCCCTTAGCGGGAGAGGCGATGAGCAGTTCTTC
>TRBV29-1|-|TRBJ1-1|-
CSAGGTSVNTEAFF
TGCAGCGCGGGCGGCACCTCCGTGAATACTGAAGCTTTCTTT
>TRBV4-3|-|TRBJ2-1|-
CASSQGPRGNEQFF
TGCGCCAGCAGCCAAGGGCCTAGGGGGAATGAGCAGTTCTTC
>TRBV4-1|TRBD2|TRBJ2-1|-
CASSQEASGSLYEQFF
TGCGCCAGCAGCCAAGAAGCTAGCGGGAGCCTCTATGAGCAGTTCTTC
>TRBV5-1|-|TRBJ1-3|-
CASSQQGSGNTIYF
TGCGCCAGCAGCCAACAGGGCTCCGGAAACACCATATATTTT
>TRBV6-6|-|TRBJ2-7|-
CASSWGGEQYF
TGTGCCAGCAGTTGGGGAGGCGAGCAGTACTTC
>TRBV6-1|-|TRBJ1-5|-
CASSGRGGALHQPQHF
TGTGCCAGCAGTGGCCGTGGAGGGGCCTTACATCAGCCCCAGCATTTT
>TRBV19|-|TRBJ2-2|-
CASSIRRPNTGELFF
TGTGCCAGTAGTATCCGTAGGCCCAACACCGGGGAGCTGTTTTTT
>TRBV6-5|-|TRBJ2-3|-
CASRPPGATQYF
TGTGCCAGCAGACCCCCAGGGGCTACGCAGTATTTT
>TRBV18|TRBD2|TRBJ2-3|-
CASAVGTSATDTQYF
TGTGCCAGCGCAGTCGGGACTAGCGCGACAGATACGCAGTATTTT
>TRBV5-1|-|TRBJ2-2|-
CATRLDAGELFF
TGCGCCACAAGACTCGACGCCGGGGAGCTGTTTTTT
>TRBV7-2|TRBD1|TRBJ2-3|-
CASSYSGGPDTQYF
TGTGCCAGCAGCTATTCAGGGGGCCCGGATACGCAGTATTTT
>TRBV5-4|TRBD1|TRBJ1-4|-
CASSRGTGLATNEKLFF
TGTGCCAGCAGCCGAGGGACAGGACTTGCAACTAATGAAAAACTGTTTTTT
>TRBV7-3|TRBD2|TRBJ2-2|-
CASSSPGLASTGELFF
TGTGCCAGCAGCTCCCCGGGACTAGCGTCCACCGGGGAGCTGTTTTTT